One and the same sample provided the 15 T cell receptor beta chains below, sequenced in a study of shared clonotypes between healthy human individuals (dated by TCRdb to the early 2020s). To prepare the library, the immunoSEQ multiplex PCR assay was applied. In TCRdb, the immuneACCESS table is reduced to in-frame sequences with V and J assigned. These tables do not hold every clone; where another copy was compared, an unresolved V gene accounts for under half, and the others remain unexplained. The sample includes about 1.9 million clones, with roughly 95% observed a single time. The ten biggest clones cover about 1.6% of the sample. CD8 naive samples were obtained by positive selection for CCR7 among CD45RO-negative cells, yielding a CD45RA+CCR7+ population from which TemRA cells were excluded. The specimen was naive CD8+ T cells from PBMCs. In light of the paper, this sample's cell subset or site label describes: CD45RA+CCR7+. These receptors were collected from a man between 18 and 35 years old in good health. Some clones in this sample may be carry-over from other donors' samples.

This clone has just one count. The CDR3 protein is CASSLISPGSSYEQYF. The CDR3 nucleotides are TGTGCCAGCAGTTTAATCAGCCCGGGGAGCTCCTACGAGCAGTACTTC. The chain combines TRBV28 with TRBJ2-7, with a possible D match to TRBD2 (5 bases). There are 16 residues in the CDR3. The germline V gene has CDR1 MDHEN and CDR2 SYDVKM. V shed 2 bases and J shed 0 bases, with 14 bases lying between them.

Here the CDR3 reads CASSYSGALYEQYF. CDR3 bases: TGTGCCAGCAGTTACTCAGGGGCCCTGTACGAGCAGTACTTC. The genes are TRBV6-5 and TRBJ2-7; perhaps TRBD1 as D (5 bases). Deletions cut 0 bases from V and 4 bases from J, with 10 bases between. Germline CDR1 MNHEY, CDR2 SVGAGI. CDR3 length: 14 amino acids.

The chain employs TRBV10-3 and TRBJ1-1, with 7 bases lining up with TRBD1. The CDR3 loop spans 14 amino acids. Germline V gene data show CDR1 as ENHRY and CDR2 as SYGVKD. After removal of 1 base from V and 3 bases from J, the junction contained 2 bases not matched to a gene. The CDR3 region has the DNA TGTGCCATCAGTGAGTTCACAGGGGACACTGAAGCTTTCTTT. Translating gives CAISEFTGDTEAFF.

The CDR3 DNA is TGTGCCAGCAGCTTTTTACGTTCCTACGAGCAGTACTTC. Amino acid sequence: CASSFLRSYEQYF. The V call is TRBV7-8, the J call TRBJ2-7, with no clear D. This CDR3 has 13 residues. Deletions cut 3 bases from V and 1 base from J, with 7 bases between. Germline V gives CDR1 SGHVS, CDR2 FQNEAQ.

J is TRBJ1-1 and V is TRBV9, with D tentatively TRBD1 (6 bases). Trimming stripped 3 bases from V and 5 bases from J, with 14 bases between. The CDR3 extends over 14 amino acids. Germline V gene lookup returns CDR1 SGDLS and CDR2 YYNGEE. The CDR3 reads CASSASGGGTEAFF. The CDR3 DNA sequence: TGTGCCAGCAGCGCTAGCGGGGGCGGAACTGAAGCTTTCTTT. Based on the CDR3 plus reference TRBV9 and TRBJ1-1, the full variable domain is DSGVTQTPKHLITATGQRVTLRCSPRSGDLSVYWYQQSLDQGLQFLIQYYNGEERAKGNILERFSAQQFPDLHSELNLSSLELGDSALYFCASSASGGGTEAFFGQGTRLTVV.

With respect to this clone: Other DNA sequences in this sample translate to the same CDR3. The J gene is TRBJ2-1, the V gene TRBV7-9; the D is unclear. The CDR3 runs 12 residues. Germline-derived CDR1 and CDR2 are SEHNR and FQNEAQ (reference sequence). Trimming shortened V by 1 base and J by 9 bases, and 7 bases separated the two germline ends. The CDR3 sequence is CASSLGRSEQFF. In DNA form, the CDR3 reads TGTGCCAGCAGCTTAGGCCGGAGTGAGCAGTTCTTC.

V is TRBV27 and J is TRBJ2-1; D is unresolved. The germline V gene has CDR1 MNHEY and CDR2 SMNVEV (reference sequence). This CDR3 is built from 12 residues. With 8 bases removed from V and 7 bases from J, the gap between germline ends came to 12 bases. For the CDR3, the DNA is TGTGCCAGCTCGCGGCAGGTAAATGAGCAGTTCTTC. Encoded protein: CASSRQVNEQFF.

Remarks on this clone: Other DNA variants within this sample encode the same CDR3. This chain joins TRBV5-1 and TRBJ2-7, with D uncertain. Germline loops: CDR1 SGHRS, CDR2 YFSETQ. Trimming took off 2 bases at V and 0 bases at J, with 6 bases between the two ends. CDR3 length: 13 residues. The CDR3 loop is CASSLTGSYEQYF. DNA for the CDR3: TGCGCCAGCAGCTTAACCGGCTCCTACGAGCAGTACTTC.

The chain has TRBV4-3 and TRBJ1-4; D call uncertain. From germline, CDR1 is LGHNA and CDR2 YSLEER. The CDR3 runs to 15 residues. Trimming cost V 1 base and J 2 bases, with 8 bases left between them. The CDR3 here is CASSQGIRTNEKLFF. DNA of the CDR3: TGCGCCAGCAGCCAAGGAATCCGTACTAATGAAAAACTGTTTTTT.

As to this clone: Different DNA sequences within this sample yield the same CDR3. The chain has TRBV9 and TRBJ2-7, with D possibly called TRBD1 or TRBD2 (5 bases each). This CDR3 is built from 13 residues. Between the trimmed V and J ends, which lost 2 bases and 1 base, there was a span of 7 bases. The V gene's germline CDR1 is SGDLS and CDR2 YYNGEE. CDR3 region: CASSVGGSYEQYF. For the CDR3, the DNA is TGTGCCAGCAGCGTTGGGGGATCCTACGAGCAGTACTTC.

This sequence joins TRBV4-1 and TRBJ2-5; 9 positions agree with TRBD1. The CDR3 has 15 residues. The ends lost 1 base at V and 5 bases at J; junction bases unmatched: 5. CDR1 is MGHRA and CDR2 is YSYEKL in the germline V gene. DNA for the CDR3: TGCGCCAGCAGCCAAGTTGGCGGGACAGGGGAGACCCAGTACTTC. This sequence encodes CASSQVGGTGETQYF.

This chain connects TRBV28 to TRBJ2-4; TRBD1 matches 8 bases. J gave up 0 bases and V 5 bases, and 6 bases lay outside the gene matches. The CDR3 is 16 residues long. Germline V CDR1 and CDR2: MDHEN, SYDVKM. CDR3 protein: CASSMRQGRAKNIQYF. Written as DNA, the CDR3 is TGTGCCAGCAGTATGCGACAGGGGAGAGCCAAAAACATTCAGTACTTC.

V usage is TRBV27 and J usage is TRBJ1-2, with 8 bases matching TRBD1. The germline V gene has CDR1 MNHEY and CDR2 SMNVEV (reference sequence). Trimming removed 3 bases from V and 4 bases from J; junction bases left unmatched: 7. CDR3 size: 15 residues. The CDR3 loop is CASSFGTGKLYGYTF. The DNA of the CDR3 is TGTGCCAGCAGTTTCGGGACAGGAAAACTCTATGGCTACACCTTC.

CDR3 sequence reads: CASSYSGTGGWYEQYF. Here the CDR3 DNA reads TGTGCCAGCAGTTACTCGGGGACAGGGGGTTGGTACGAGCAGTACTTC. The genes are TRBV6-5 and TRBJ2-7, with 11 bases matching TRBD1. Losses at the gene ends were 0 bases for V and 4 bases for J; bases not matched to a gene: 5. Germline-derived CDR1 and CDR2 are MNHEY and SVGAGI. The CDR3 totals 16 residues.

The rearrangement links TRBV6-1 to TRBJ2-1, with 7 bases lining up with TRBD1. With V trimmed by 10 bases and J by 7 bases, 13 bases remained unmatched. Germline-derived CDR1 and CDR2 are MNHNS and SASEGT. This CDR3 has 14 residues. The CDR3 DNA follows: TGTGCCACAATAGATAACTCCAGGGGGAATGAGCAGTTCTTC. Translated, it gives CATIDNSRGNEQFF.